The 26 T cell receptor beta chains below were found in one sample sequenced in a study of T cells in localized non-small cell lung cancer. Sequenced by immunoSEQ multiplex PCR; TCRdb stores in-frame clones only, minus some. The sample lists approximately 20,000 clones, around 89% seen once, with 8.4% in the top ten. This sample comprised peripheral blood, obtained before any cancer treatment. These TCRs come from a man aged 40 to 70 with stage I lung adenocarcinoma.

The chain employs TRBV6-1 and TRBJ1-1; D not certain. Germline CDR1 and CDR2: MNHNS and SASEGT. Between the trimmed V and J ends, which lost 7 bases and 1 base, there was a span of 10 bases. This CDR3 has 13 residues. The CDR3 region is CASTRHRNTEAFF. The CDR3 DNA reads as TGTGCCAGCACCAGACATAGGAACACTGAAGCTTTCTTT.

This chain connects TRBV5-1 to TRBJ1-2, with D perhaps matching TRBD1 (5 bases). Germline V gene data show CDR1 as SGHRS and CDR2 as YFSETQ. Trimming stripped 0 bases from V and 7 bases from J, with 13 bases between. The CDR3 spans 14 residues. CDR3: CASSLGGRDGGYTF. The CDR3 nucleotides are TGCGCCAGCAGCTTGGGAGGGCGGGACGGTGGCTACACCTTC.

DNA for the CDR3: TGTGCCAGCAGCAAAGATTGGGGAGCCAAAAACATTCAGTACTTC. Translated, it gives CASSKDWGAKNIQYF. V is TRBV21-1 and J is TRBJ2-4. TRBV21-1 is a listed pseudogene. This CDR3 contains 15 residues.

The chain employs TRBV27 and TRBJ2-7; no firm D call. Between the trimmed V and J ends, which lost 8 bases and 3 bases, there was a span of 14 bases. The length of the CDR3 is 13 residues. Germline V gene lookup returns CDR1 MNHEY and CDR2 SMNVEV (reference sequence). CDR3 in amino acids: CASSVRAYYEQYF. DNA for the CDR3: TGTGCCAGCTCCGTAAGGGCCTACTACGAGCAGTACTTC.

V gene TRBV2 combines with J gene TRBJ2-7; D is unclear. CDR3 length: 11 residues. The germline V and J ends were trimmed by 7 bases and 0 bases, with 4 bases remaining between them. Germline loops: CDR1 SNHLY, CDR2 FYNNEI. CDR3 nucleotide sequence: TGTGCCAGCACCGGCTCCTACGAGCAGTACTTC. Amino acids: CASTGSYEQYF.

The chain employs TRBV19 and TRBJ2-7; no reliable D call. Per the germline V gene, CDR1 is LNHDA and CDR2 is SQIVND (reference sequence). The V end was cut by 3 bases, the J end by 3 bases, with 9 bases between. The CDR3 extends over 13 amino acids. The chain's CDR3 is CASSMDHSYEQYF. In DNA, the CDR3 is TGTGCCAGTAGTATGGACCACAGCTACGAGCAGTACTTC.

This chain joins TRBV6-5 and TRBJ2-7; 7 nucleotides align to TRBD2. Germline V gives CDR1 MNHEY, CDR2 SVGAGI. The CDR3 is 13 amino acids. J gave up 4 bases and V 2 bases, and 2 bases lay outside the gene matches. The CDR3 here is CASSYMGGYEQYF. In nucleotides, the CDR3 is TGTGCCAGCAGTTACATGGGGGGGTACGAGCAGTACTTC.

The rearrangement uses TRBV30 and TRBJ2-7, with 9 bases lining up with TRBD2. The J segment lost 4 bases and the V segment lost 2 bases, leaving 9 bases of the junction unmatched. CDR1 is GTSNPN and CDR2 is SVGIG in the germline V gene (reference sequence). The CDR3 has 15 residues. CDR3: CAWSPRLAGLYEQYF. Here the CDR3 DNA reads TGTGCCTGGAGTCCCCGGCTAGCGGGACTGTACGAGCAGTACTTC.

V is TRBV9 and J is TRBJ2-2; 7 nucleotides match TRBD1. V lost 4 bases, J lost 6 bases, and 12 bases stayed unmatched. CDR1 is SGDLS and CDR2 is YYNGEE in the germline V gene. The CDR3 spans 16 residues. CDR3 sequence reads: CASSTYTGVKAGELFF. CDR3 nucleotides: TGTGCCAGCAGCACCTACACAGGGGTAAAAGCCGGGGAGCTGTTTTTT.

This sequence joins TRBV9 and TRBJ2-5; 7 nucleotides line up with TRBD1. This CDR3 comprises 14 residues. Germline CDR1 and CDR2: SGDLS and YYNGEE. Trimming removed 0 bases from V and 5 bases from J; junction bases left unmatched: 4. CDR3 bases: TGTGCCAGCAGCGTAGGAGGGACAGCGGAGACCCAGTACTTC. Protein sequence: CASSVGGTAETQYF.

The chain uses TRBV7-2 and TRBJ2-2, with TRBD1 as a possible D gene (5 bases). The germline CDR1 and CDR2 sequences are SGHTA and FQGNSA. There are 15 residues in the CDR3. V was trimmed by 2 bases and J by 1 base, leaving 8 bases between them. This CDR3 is CASSLLGENTGELFF. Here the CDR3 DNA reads TGTGCCAGCAGCTTATTAGGGGAGAACACCGGGGAGCTGTTTTTT.

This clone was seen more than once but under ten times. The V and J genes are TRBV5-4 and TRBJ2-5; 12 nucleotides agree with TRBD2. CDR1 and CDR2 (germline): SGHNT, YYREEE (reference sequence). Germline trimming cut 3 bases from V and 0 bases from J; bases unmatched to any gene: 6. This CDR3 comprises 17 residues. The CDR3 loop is CASSYGLAGLDQETQYF. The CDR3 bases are TGTGCCAGCAGCTACGGACTAGCGGGACTGGACCAAGAGACCCAGTACTTC.

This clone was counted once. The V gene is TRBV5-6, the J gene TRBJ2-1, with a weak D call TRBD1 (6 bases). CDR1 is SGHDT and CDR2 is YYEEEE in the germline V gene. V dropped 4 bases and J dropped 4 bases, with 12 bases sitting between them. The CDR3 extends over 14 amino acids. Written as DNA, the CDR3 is TGTGCCAGCAGCCAGGGGACATCATACAATGAGCAGTTCTTC. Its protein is CASSQGTSYNEQFF.

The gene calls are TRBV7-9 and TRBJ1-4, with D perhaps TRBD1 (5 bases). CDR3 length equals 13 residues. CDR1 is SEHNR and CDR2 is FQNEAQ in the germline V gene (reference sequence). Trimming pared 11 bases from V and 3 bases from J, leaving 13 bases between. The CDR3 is CASKGNANEKLFF. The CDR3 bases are TGTGCCTCAAAGGGGAACGCTAATGAAAAACTGTTTTTT.

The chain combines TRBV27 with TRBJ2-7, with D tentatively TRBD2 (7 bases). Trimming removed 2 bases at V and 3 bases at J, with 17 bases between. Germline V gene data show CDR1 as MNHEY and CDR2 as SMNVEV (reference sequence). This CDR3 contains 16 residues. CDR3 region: CASSLGSGGQGYEQYF. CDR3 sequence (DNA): TGTGCCAGCAGTTTAGGTTCGGGGGGCCAGGGCTACGAGCAGTACTTC.

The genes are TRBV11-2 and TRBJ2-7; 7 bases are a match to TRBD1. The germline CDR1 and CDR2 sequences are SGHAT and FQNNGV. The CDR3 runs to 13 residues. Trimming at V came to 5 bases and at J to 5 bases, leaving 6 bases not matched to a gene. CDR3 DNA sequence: TGTGCCAGCAGCGACAGGGTCTCTGACGAGCAGTACTTC. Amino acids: CASSDRVSDEQYF.

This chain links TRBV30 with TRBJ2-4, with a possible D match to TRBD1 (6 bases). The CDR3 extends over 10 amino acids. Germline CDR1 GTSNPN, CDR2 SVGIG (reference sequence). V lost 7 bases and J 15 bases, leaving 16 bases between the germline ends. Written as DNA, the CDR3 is TGTGCCTTTCAAGGGGGAATTTGGTACTTC. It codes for CAFQGGIWYF.

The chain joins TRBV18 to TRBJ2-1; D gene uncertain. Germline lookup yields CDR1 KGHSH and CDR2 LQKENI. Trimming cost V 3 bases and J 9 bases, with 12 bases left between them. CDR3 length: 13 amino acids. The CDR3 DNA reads TGTGCCAGCTCACCCGCGCTGTCGGGTGAGCAGTTCTTC. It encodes CASSPALSGEQFF. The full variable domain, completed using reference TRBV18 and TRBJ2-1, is NAGVMQNPRHLVRRRGQEARLRCSPMKGHSHVYWYRQLPEEGLKFMVYLQKENIIDESGMPKERFSAEFPKEGPSILRIQQVVRGDSAAYFCASSPALSGEQFFGPGTRLTVL.

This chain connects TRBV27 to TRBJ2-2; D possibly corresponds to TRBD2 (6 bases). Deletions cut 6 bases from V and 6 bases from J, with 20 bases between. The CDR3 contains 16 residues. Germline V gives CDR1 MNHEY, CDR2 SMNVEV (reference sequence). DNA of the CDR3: TGTGCCAGCAGGGACCAAGGTGTCGTAGCGGCCGGGGAGCTGTTTTTT. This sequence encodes CASRDQGVVAAGELFF.

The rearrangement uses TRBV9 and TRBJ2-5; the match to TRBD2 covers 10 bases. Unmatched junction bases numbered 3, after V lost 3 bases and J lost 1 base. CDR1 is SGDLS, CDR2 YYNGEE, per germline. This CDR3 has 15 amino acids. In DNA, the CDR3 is TGTGCCAGCAGCGGAGCGGGAGGGTCCCAAGAGACCCAGTACTTC. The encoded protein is CASSGAGGSQETQYF. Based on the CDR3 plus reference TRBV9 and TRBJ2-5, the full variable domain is DSGVTQTPKHLITATGQRVTLRCSPRSGDLSVYWYQQSLDQGLQFLIQYYNGEERAKGNILERFSAQQFPDLHSELNLSSLELGDSALYFCASSGAGGSQETQYFGPGTRLLVL.

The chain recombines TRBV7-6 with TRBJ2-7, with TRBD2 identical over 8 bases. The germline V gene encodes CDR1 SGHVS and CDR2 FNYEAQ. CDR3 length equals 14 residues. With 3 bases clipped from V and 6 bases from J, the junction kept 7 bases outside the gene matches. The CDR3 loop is CASSLTAGVSEQYF. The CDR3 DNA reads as TGTGCCAGCAGCTTGACAGCGGGAGTAAGCGAGCAGTACTTC.

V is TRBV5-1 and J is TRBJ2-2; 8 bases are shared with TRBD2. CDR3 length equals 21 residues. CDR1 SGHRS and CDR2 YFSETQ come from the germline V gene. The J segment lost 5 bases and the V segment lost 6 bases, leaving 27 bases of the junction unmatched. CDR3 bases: TGCGCCAGCACTTCTCAGGGCCTCAGGCCCTCGGGGGGGCCTGGAACCGGGGAGCTGTTTTTT. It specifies CASTSQGLRPSGGPGTGELFF. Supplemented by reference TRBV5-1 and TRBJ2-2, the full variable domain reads KAGVTQTPRYLIKTRGQQVTLSCSPISGHRSVSWYQQTPGQGLQFLFEYFSETQRNKGNFPGRFSGRQFSNSRSEMNVSTLELGDSALYLCASTSQGLRPSGGPGTGELFFGEGSRLTVL.

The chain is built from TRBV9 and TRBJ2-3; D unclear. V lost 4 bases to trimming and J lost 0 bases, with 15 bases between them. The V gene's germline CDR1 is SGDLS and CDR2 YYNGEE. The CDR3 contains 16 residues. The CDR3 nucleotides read TGTGCCAGCAGCCATCCCTTAGAGACTAGCACAGATACGCAGTATTTT. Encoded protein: CASSHPLETSTDTQYF.

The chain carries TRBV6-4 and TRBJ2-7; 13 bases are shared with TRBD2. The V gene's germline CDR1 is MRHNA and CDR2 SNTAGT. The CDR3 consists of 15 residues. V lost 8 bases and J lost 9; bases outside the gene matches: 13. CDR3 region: CASRRILAGGPGQYF. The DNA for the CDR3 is TGTGCCAGCCGTAGGATACTAGCGGGAGGGCCTGGGCAGTACTTC.

The CDR3 sequence is CASSQGPLAGSLYEQYF. The CDR3 nucleotides read TGTGCCAGCAGCCAAGGTCCCTTAGCGGGGAGCCTCTACGAGCAGTACTTC. This chain links TRBV4-2 with TRBJ2-7; 8 bases are a match to TRBD2. The CDR3 extends over 17 amino acids. Germline V gives CDR1 LGHNA, CDR2 YNFKEQ. The V gene end was trimmed by 1 base and the J gene end by 3 bases; junction bases not matched to a gene: 11.

The CDR3 DNA sequence: TGTGCCAGCAGTCCAGGTAGCGGGGGCTCCTACGAGCAGTACTTC. Translating it yields CASSPGSGGSYEQYF. This sequence joins TRBV6-9 and TRBJ2-7; 9 positions match TRBD2. V lost 5 bases, J lost 0 bases, and 5 bases stayed unmatched. The CDR3 is made up of 15 amino acids. Germline lookup yields CDR1 MNHGY and CDR2 SVAAGI.